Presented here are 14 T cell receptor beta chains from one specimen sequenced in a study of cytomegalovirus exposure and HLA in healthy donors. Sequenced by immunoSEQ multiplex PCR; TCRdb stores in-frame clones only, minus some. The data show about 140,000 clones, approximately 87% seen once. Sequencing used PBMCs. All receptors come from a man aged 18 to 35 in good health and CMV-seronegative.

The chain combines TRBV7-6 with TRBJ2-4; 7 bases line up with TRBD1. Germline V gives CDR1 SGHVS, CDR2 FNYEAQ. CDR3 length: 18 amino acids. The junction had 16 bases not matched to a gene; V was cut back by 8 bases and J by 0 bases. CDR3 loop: CASGPYLGTEIAKNIQYF. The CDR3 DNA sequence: TGTGCCAGCGGTCCGTATTTGGGGACAGAAATAGCCAAAAACATTCAGTACTTC. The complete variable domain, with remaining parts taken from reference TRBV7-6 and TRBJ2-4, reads GAGVSQSPRYKVTKRGQDVALRCDPISGHVSLYWYRQALGQGPEFLTYFNYEAQQDKSGLPNDRFSAERPEGSISTLTIQRTEQRDSAMYRCASGPYLGTEIAKNIQYFGAGTRLSVL.

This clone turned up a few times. DNA of the CDR3: TGTGCTAGTGGTTTGGGCTCAGCTAGGGGGAGCGGGGAGCTGTTTTTT. This gives the protein CASGLGSARGSGELFF. The rearrangement links TRBV12-5 to TRBJ2-2; maybe TRBD1 (6 bases). Germline V lookup: CDR1 LGHNT, CDR2 FRNRAP. The V end lost 1 base, the J end lost 7 bases, and 16 bases lay between the germline ends. This CDR3 region has 16 residues.

The CDR3 DNA follows: TGTGCCAGCAGCCAAGACGCCGGTTATACGAACAATGAGCAGTTCTTC. Protein: CASSQDAGYTNNEQFF. The J gene is TRBJ2-1, the V gene TRBV4-2; D is undetermined. The CDR3 length is 16 residues. CDR1 is LGHNA and CDR2 is YNFKEQ in the germline V gene. V lost 0 bases to trimming and J lost 5 bases, with 14 bases between them.

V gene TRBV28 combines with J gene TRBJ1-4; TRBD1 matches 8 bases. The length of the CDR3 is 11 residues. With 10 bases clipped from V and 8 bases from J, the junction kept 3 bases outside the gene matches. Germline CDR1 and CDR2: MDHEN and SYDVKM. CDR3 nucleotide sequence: TGTGCCACCCACAGGGGGGAAAAACTGTTTTTT. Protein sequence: CATHRGEKLFF.

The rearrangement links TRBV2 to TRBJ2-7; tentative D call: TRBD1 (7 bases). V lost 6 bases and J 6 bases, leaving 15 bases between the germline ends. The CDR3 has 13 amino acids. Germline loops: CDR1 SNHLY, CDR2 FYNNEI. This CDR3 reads CASRGDRDSEQYF. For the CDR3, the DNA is TGTGCCAGCAGGGGAGACAGGGACTCCGAGCAGTACTTC.

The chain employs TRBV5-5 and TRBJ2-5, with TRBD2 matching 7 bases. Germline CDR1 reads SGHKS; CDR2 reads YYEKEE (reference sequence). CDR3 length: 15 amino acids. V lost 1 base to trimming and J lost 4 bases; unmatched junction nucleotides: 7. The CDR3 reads CASSLWGGAGETQYF. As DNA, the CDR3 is TGTGCCAGCAGCTTGTGGGGAGGGGCCGGAGAGACCCAGTACTTC.

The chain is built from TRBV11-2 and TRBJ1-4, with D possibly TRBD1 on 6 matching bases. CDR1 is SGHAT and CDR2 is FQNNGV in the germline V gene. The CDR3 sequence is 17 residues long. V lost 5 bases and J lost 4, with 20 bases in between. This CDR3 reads CASSRGGSIRHNEKLFF. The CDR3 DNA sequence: TGTGCCAGCAGCAGGGGGGGCTCTATTCGCCATAATGAAAAACTGTTTTTT.

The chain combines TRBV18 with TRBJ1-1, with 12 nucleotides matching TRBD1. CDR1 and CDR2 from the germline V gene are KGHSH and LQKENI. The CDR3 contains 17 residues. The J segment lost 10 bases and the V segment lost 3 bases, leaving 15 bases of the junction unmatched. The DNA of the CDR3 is TGTGCCAGCTCACCGTGGGACAGGGGGCGCCATCTTTCGTTAGCTTTCTTT. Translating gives CASSPWDRGRHLSLAFF.

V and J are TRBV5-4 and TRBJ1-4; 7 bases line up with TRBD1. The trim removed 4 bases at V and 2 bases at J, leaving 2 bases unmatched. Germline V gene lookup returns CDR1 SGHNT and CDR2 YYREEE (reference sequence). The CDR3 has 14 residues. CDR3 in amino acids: CASSIQGTNEKLFF. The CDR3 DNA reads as TGTGCCAGCAGCATACAGGGGACTAATGAAAAACTGTTTTTT.

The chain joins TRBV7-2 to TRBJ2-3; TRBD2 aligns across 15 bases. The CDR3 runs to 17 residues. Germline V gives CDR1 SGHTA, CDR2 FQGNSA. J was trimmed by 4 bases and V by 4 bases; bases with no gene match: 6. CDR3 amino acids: CASSSGLAGGGADTQYF. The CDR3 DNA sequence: TGTGCCAGCAGCTCGGGACTAGCGGGAGGAGGTGCAGATACGCAGTATTTT. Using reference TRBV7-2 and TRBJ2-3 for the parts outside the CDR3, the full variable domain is GAGVSQSPSNKVTEKGKDVELRCDPISGHTALYWYRQSLGQGLEFLIYFQGNSAPDKSGLPSDRFSAERTGGSVSTLTIQRTQQEDSAVYLCASSSGLAGGGADTQYFGPGTRLTVL.

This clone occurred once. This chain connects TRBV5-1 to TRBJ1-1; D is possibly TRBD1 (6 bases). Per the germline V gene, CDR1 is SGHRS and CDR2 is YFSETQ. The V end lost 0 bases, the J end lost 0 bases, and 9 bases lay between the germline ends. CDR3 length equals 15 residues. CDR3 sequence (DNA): TGCGCCAGCAGCTTGGTCAGGGGCATGAACACTGAAGCTTTCTTT. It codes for CASSLVRGMNTEAFF.

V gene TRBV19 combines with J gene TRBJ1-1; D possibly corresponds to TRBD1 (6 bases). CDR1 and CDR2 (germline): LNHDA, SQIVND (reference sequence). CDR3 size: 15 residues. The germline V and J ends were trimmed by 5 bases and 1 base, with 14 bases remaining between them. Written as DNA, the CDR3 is TGTGCCAGTAGTCCTACGGACAGTGGGAACACTGAAGCTTTCTTT. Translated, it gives CASSPTDSGNTEAFF. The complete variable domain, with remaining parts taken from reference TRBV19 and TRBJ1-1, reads DGGITQSPKYLFRKEGQNVTLSCEQNLNHDAMYWYRQDPGQGLRLIYYSQIVNDFQKGDIAEGYSVSREKKESFPLTVTSAQKNPTAFYLCASSPTDSGNTEAFFGQGTRLTVV.

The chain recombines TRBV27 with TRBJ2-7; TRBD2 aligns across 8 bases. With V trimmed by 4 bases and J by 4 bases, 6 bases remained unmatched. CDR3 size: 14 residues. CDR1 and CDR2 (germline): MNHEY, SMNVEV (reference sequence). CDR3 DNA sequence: TGTGCCAGCAGTTCACTAGCGGACTCTTACGAGCAGTACTTC. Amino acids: CASSSLADSYEQYF.

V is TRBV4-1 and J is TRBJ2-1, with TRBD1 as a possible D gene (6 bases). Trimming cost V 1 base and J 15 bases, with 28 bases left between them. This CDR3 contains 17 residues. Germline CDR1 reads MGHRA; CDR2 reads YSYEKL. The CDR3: CASSQVLTGSGDLARFF. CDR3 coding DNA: TGCGCCAGCAGCCAAGTACTCACAGGGAGCGGCGACCTTGCACGGTTCTTC.